This is a list of T cell receptor beta chains from one sample in a study of molecular identifiers for immune sequencing clone quantification. A single record per CDR3 protein comes from TCRdb applying MiXCR to the PCR reads. The table lists about 640,000 distinct CDR3 sequences, just under 20% of them singletons. The sample was naive CD8+ T cells from blood, with Jurkat cell RNA spiked in. The receptors were sampled from a human donor in good health. Some libraries in this study had Jurkat cell RNA spiked in. CDR3s include the opening cysteine and the closing phenylalanine or tryptophan. The order of the fields is J gene, clone size, D gene, V gene, CDR3 DNA, CDR3 protein. The D gene is left open where the match is weak. Clone size is not always given. Where it is, it says once, few, many or a class for expanded clones.

J: TRBJ1-5; size: -; D: -; V: TRBV15; DNA: TGTGCCACCAGCAGAGACACGGGGGGCCTCGGTCAGCCCCAGCATTTT; CDR3: CATSRDTGGLGQPQHF
J: TRBJ2-7; size: many; D: TRBD2; V: TRBV4-3; DNA: TGCGCCAGCAGCCAAGGGACTAGTGCGTCGGTCTCTTACGAGCAGTACTTC; CDR3: CASSQGTSASVSYEQYF
J: TRBJ2-3; size: many; D: TRBD1; V: TRBV12-3/TRBV12-4; DNA: TGTGCCAGCAGCGGGACAGGGGGGCTGACAGATACGCAGTATTTT; CDR3: CASSGTGGLTDTQYF
J: TRBJ1-2; size: few; D: -; V: TRBV9; DNA: TGTGCCAGCACAGGGGAGGTGTATGGCTACACCTTC; CDR3: CASTGEVYGYTF
J: TRBJ2-7; size: many; D: -; V: TRBV12-3/TRBV12-4; DNA: TGTGCCAGCAAGGTCGGGGTCGGAGGCTACGAGCAGTACTTC; CDR3: CASKVGVGGYEQYF
J: TRBJ1-2; size: many; D: -; V: TRBV2; DNA: TGTGCCAGCAGTGAAAGGTGGTTGGTTGTTAACTATGGCTACACCTTC; CDR3: CASSERWLVVNYGYTF
J: TRBJ2-2; size: -; D: -; V: TRBV6-5; DNA: TGTGCCAGCAGAAAGGGCCGCTCCGGGACCGGGGAGCTGTTTTTT; CDR3: CASRKGRSGTGELFF
J: TRBJ2-5; size: many; D: TRBD2; V: TRBV6-5; DNA: TGTGCCAGCAGCACTACCTTTGGGCGGGGGGGCGCTCAAGAGACCCAGTACTTC; CDR3: CASSTTFGRGGAQETQYF
J: TRBJ1-1; size: many; D: -; V: TRBV19; DNA: TGTGCCAGTACCCTGACCCCTGACACTGAAGCTTTCTTT; CDR3: CASTLTPDTEAFF
J: TRBJ2-7; size: few; D: -; V: TRBV5-1; DNA: TGCGCCAGCAGCTTATTTCAGGGAATCGCAGAGCAGTACTTC; CDR3: CASSLFQGIAEQYF
J: TRBJ1-3; size: -; D: -; V: TRBV12-3/TRBV12-4; DNA: TGTGCCAGCAGTTTCCCCCGGGGGGGAGGAAACACCATATATTTT; CDR3: CASSFPRGGGNTIYF
J: TRBJ2-7; size: many; D: TRBD1; V: TRBV7-9; DNA: TGTGCCAGCAGCTTGGACAGGGGGTCCTACGAGCAGTACTTC; CDR3: CASSLDRGSYEQYF
J: TRBJ2-3; size: many; D: TRBD2; V: TRBV12-3/TRBV12-4; DNA: TGTGCCAGCAGTTTACGGCCTAGCGGGGGGCCAGGAGATACGCAGTATTTT; CDR3: CASSLRPSGGPGDTQYF
J: TRBJ2-7; size: -; D: TRBD2; V: TRBV5-4; DNA: TGTGCCAGCAGGCTGTTAGGGCGGGAGGACGAGCAGTACTTC; CDR3: CASRLLGREDEQYF
J: TRBJ1-6; size: many; D: -; V: TRBV7-9; DNA: TGTGCCAGCAGCTTAGTTGGGAGTTCACCCCTCCACTTT; CDR3: CASSLVGSSPLHF
J: TRBJ1-2; size: many; D: -; V: TRBV7-2; DNA: TGTGCCAGCAGTTTCCCGGGCCCAGGTGGCTATGGCTACACCTTC; CDR3: CASSFPGPGGYGYTF
J: TRBJ2-7; size: few; D: -; V: TRBV4-1; DNA: TGCGCCAGCAGCCAAGCTTGGGGGGGGCAGAGCTCCTACGAGCAGTACTTC; CDR3: CASSQAWGGQSSYEQYF
J: TRBJ1-3; size: -; D: TRBD1; V: TRBV4-3; DNA: TGCGCCAGCAGCCAAAGCAGGGGGTATGGAAACACCATATATTTT; CDR3: CASSQSRGYGNTIYF
J: TRBJ2-1; size: few; D: -; V: TRBV7-3; DNA: TGTGCCAGCAGCTTAGGTGGTATTGGGTTCGATGAGCAGTTCTTC; CDR3: CASSLGGIGFDEQFF
J: TRBJ1-2; size: many; D: -; V: TRBV20-1; DNA: TGCAGTGCTAGAGATAGGGAAGATAACCGGGGCTACACCTTC; CDR3: CSARDREDNRGYTF
J: TRBJ1-2; size: -; D: TRBD1; V: TRBV9; DNA: TGTGCCAGCAGCGTAGGGGGACAGGCGAACTATGGCTACACCTTC; CDR3: CASSVGGQANYGYTF
J: TRBJ1-1; size: many; D: -; V: TRBV7-9; DNA: TGTGCCAGCAGCCCACAGGGACTTAACACTGAAGCTTTCTTT; CDR3: CASSPQGLNTEAFF
J: TRBJ2-3; size: many; D: TRBD2; V: TRBV2; DNA: TGTGCCAGCAGTGCGAGTGGGCCGTTAGCGGGAGTCACAGATACGCAGTATTTT; CDR3: CASSASGPLAGVTDTQYF
J: TRBJ1-1; size: -; D: -; V: TRBV19; DNA: TGTGCCAGTAAGATAGACGACGGCAGCTTGAACACTGAAGCTTTCTTT; CDR3: CASKIDDGSLNTEAFF
J: TRBJ2-2; size: -; D: -; V: TRBV4-2; DNA: TGTGCCAGCAGCCCGATGGTGACTGGAGTAGTCTCCGGGGAGCTGTTTTTT; CDR3: CASSPMVTGVVSGELFF
J: TRBJ1-1; size: few; D: TRBD1; V: TRBV13; DNA: TGTGCCAGCAGCCATGGGACAGGGCTCACTGAAACTTTCTTT; CDR3: CASSHGTGLTETFF
J: TRBJ2-3; size: many; D: -; V: TRBV7-8; DNA: TGTGCCAGCAGCTTACCCCTCACAGATACGCAGTATTTT; CDR3: CASSLPLTDTQYF
J: TRBJ2-5; size: many; D: TRBD1; V: TRBV14; DNA: TGTGCCAGCAGCCCAACTTTGACAGGGCTACAAGAGACCCAGTACTTC; CDR3: CASSPTLTGLQETQYF
J: TRBJ2-5; size: few; D: -; V: TRBV3-1; DNA: TGTGCCAGCAGCCAAGAGGTATACCAAGAGACCCAGTACTTC; CDR3: CASSQEVYQETQYF
J: TRBJ2-7; size: -; D: TRBD1; V: TRBV30; DNA: TGTGCCTGGAGTCCTCCAGACACAGGGGCAATCTACGAGCAGTACTTC; CDR3: CAWSPPDTGAIYEQYF
J: TRBJ2-3; size: many; D: -; V: TRBV6-1; DNA: TGTGCCAGCAGTGAACTGGATCCAGATACGCAGTATTTT; CDR3: CASSELDPDTQYF
J: TRBJ2-3; size: many; D: TRBD2; V: TRBV20-1; DNA: TGCAGTGCTAATCACCCGGGACTAGCGGGAAGAACAGATACGCAGTATTTT; CDR3: CSANHPGLAGRTDTQYF
J: TRBJ2-2; size: many; D: -; V: TRBV28; DNA: TGTGCCAGCAGTACTAGGGCTTATGGGGAGCTGTTTTTT; CDR3: CASSTRAYGELFF
J: TRBJ2-3; size: many; D: -; V: TRBV7-9; DNA: TGTGCCAGCAGCCGTGCCCAGGGCTACGGCACAGATACGCAGTATTTT; CDR3: CASSRAQGYGTDTQYF
J: TRBJ1-5; size: -; D: -; V: TRBV6-2/TRBV6-3; DNA: TGTGCCAGCAACTCTTTCATGAGGGGCGTAGATCAGCCCCAGCATTTT; CDR3: CASNSFMRGVDQPQHF
J: TRBJ2-7; size: few; D: TRBD2; V: TRBV20-1; DNA: TGCAGTGCAAATCGGGGAGGGGACGAGCAGTACTTC; CDR3: CSANRGGDEQYF
J: TRBJ2-3; size: many; D: TRBD2; V: TRBV25-1; DNA: TGTGCCAGCAGTGACTTAGCGGGAGGGTGGCCAGATACGCAGTATTTT; CDR3: CASSDLAGGWPDTQYF
J: TRBJ2-7; size: many; D: -; V: TRBV5-6; DNA: TGTGCCAGCAGCTTGCGGACCCTAAACTACGAGCAGTACTTC; CDR3: CASSLRTLNYEQYF
J: TRBJ2-1; size: -; D: TRBD1; V: TRBV7-9; DNA: TGTGCCAGCAGCTTAGCGGGGACAGGAAACAATGAGCAGTTCTTC; CDR3: CASSLAGTGNNEQFF
J: TRBJ1-1; size: -; D: -; V: TRBV6-1; DNA: TGTGCCAGCAGTGGACCTCCGCCCCCAGCTTTCTTT; CDR3: CASSGPPPPAFF
J: TRBJ2-3; size: many; D: TRBD1; V: TRBV5-4; DNA: TGTGCCAGCAGCTTAGGGGGCGAGGGAACAGATACGCAGTATTTT; CDR3: CASSLGGEGTDTQYF
J: TRBJ1-5; size: -; D: -; V: TRBV6-5; DNA: TGTGCCAGCAGTTACTCCCTCTCGGGCAATCAGCCCCAGCATTTT; CDR3: CASSYSLSGNQPQHF
J: TRBJ1-1; size: many; D: -; V: TRBV5-1; DNA: TGCGCCAGCAGCTTACGGCACAGGGTACCGAACACTGAAGCTTTCTTT; CDR3: CASSLRHRVPNTEAFF
J: TRBJ1-2; size: many; D: TRBD1; V: TRBV5-4; DNA: TGTGCCAGCTTAGACCCGGGACAGGGCCCTGGCTACACCTTC; CDR3: CASLDPGQGPGYTF
J: TRBJ2-7; size: many; D: TRBD1; V: TRBV27; DNA: TGTGCCAGCAGTATGGGACAGGGGGGCTACGAGCAGTACTTC; CDR3: CASSMGQGGYEQYF
J: TRBJ2-3; size: -; D: TRBD2; V: TRBV11-2; DNA: TGTGCCAGCAGCCATGCCGGGACTAGCGGGATCGGGGATACGCAGTATTTT; CDR3: CASSHAGTSGIGDTQYF
J: TRBJ2-3; size: many; D: -; V: TRBV4-1; DNA: TGCGCCAGCAGCAACGAGGGGGGAGTCTCAGATACGCAGTATTTT; CDR3: CASSNEGGVSDTQYF
J: TRBJ1-4; size: many; D: -; V: TRBV1; DNA: TGCACCAGCAGCCAAGTTAGGTCTCCCCGTGTCCGGCGAAACGAAAAACTGTTTTTT; CDR3: CTSSQVRSPRVRRNEKLFF
J: TRBJ2-1; size: many; D: TRBD1; V: TRBV6-2/TRBV6-3; DNA: TGTGCCAGCAGCGACAGGGTCTACTACAATGAGCAGTTCTTC; CDR3: CASSDRVYYNEQFF
J: TRBJ2-4; size: many; D: TRBD1; V: TRBV12-3/TRBV12-4; DNA: TGTGCCAGCAGTACAGGGGCAGCCAAAAACATTCAGTACTTC; CDR3: CASSTGAAKNIQYF
J: TRBJ1-5; size: many; D: TRBD1; V: TRBV10-2; DNA: TGCGCCAGCAGTGAGAGACAGGGGAACTATCAGCCCCAGCATTTT; CDR3: CASSERQGNYQPQHF
J: TRBJ2-7; size: many; D: TRBD2; V: TRBV7-8; DNA: TGTGCCAGCAGCCCAACTAGCGGGGGTGTTTCCTACGAGCAGTACTTC; CDR3: CASSPTSGGVSYEQYF